The 9 T cell receptor beta chains given below trace back to one sample, sequenced in a study of identical twins. Each CDR3 protein gets one entry after TCRdb re-called the 5' RACE reads with MiXCR. The sample contains 700,000 or so distinct CDR3 sequences, around 20% of which appear only once. These same data were also listed under a study on T cells expressing NK-cell markers.

The sample was PBMCs. These receptors were collected from a woman aged 18 to 35 in good health.

The genes are TRBV20-1 and TRBJ2-5; D is ambiguous. Per germline, CDR1 DFQATT and CDR2 SNEGSKA (reference sequence). This CDR3 contains 13 residues. V shed 1 base and J shed 2 bases, with 8 bases lying between them. Written as DNA, the CDR3 is TGCAGTGCTAGAGGCAGAATACAAGAGACCCAGTACTTC. It yields the protein CSARGRIQETQYF.

The chain couples TRBV12-3 or TRBV12-4 to TRBJ1-1; tentative D call: TRBD1 (5 bases). The CDR3 contains 11 residues. V shed 6 bases and J shed 11 bases, with 13 bases lying between them. Here the CDR3 DNA reads TGTGCCAGCAGAAAAGCAGGGAATGCTTTCTTT. The encoded protein is CASRKAGNAFF.

The sample holds a few counts of this clonotype. Here the CDR3 DNA reads TGTGCCACCAACGTATCACGACAGGGCCATGAGCAGTTCTTC. This gives the protein CATNVSRQGHEQFF. This rearrangement joins TRBV12-3 or TRBV12-4 to TRBJ2-1, with 7 bases aligning to TRBD1. This CDR3 has 14 amino acids. V lost 10 bases and J lost 8; bases outside the gene matches: 14.

This clonotype occurred a few times. The chain uses TRBV3-1 and TRBJ2-1; tentative D call: TRBD2 (5 bases). The CDR3 extends over 13 amino acids. V was shortened by 5 bases and J by 12 bases, with 17 bases between the two germline ends. Germline CDR1 is LGHDT and CDR2 is YNNKEL (reference sequence). The CDR3 region has the DNA TGTGCCAGCAGCTTCCGGACTCCTGGATGGCAGTTCTTC. Protein product: CASSFRTPGWQFF.

V usage is TRBV4-1 and J usage is TRBJ2-1; D may correspond to TRBD1 or TRBD2 (5 bases each). In germline, CDR1 is MGHRA, CDR2 YSYEKL. The CDR3 is 14 residues long. Trimming cost V 2 bases and J 7 bases, with 12 bases left between them. CDR3 protein: CASSQLGVMNEQFF. The CDR3 DNA follows: TGCGCCAGCAGCCAACTGGGGGTTATGAATGAGCAGTTCTTC.

This rearrangement joins TRBV4-2 to TRBJ1-2; D remains unclear. Germline lookup yields CDR1 LGHNA and CDR2 YNFKEQ. V was cut by 0 bases and J by 1 base, with 12 bases left in between. The CDR3 is 16 amino acids. The CDR3 DNA sequence: TGTGCCAGCAGCCAAGAATCAACTGGGTTTAACTATGGCTACACCTTC. This sequence encodes CASSQESTGFNYGYTF.

This chain uses TRBV15 with TRBJ2-1; D might be TRBD2 (5 bases). Germline V gene lookup returns CDR1 LNHNV and CDR2 YYDKDF (reference sequence). With 3 bases removed from V and 10 bases from J, the gap between germline ends came to 19 bases. There are 15 residues in the CDR3. The CDR3 reads CATSRLSGSAREQFF. CDR3 nucleotides: TGTGCCACCAGCAGGCTGAGCGGCTCGGCCAGGGAGCAGTTCTTC.

The sample holds a few counts of this clonotype. The chain combines TRBV15 with TRBJ2-3; TRBD2 matches 7 bases. Germline CDR1 LNHNV, CDR2 YYDKDF (reference sequence). Unmatched junction bases numbered 11, after V lost 5 bases and J lost 0 bases. This CDR3 contains 17 residues. CDR3 sequence: CATSGGGSSPSTDTQYF. The DNA of the CDR3 is TGTGCCACCAGCGGCGGGGGATCAAGTCCTAGCACAGATACGCAGTATTTT.

The chain recombines TRBV7-9 with TRBJ2-1; D perhaps matches TRBD2 (5 bases). V gave up 5 bases and J gave up 2 bases, with 19 bases separating them. In germline, CDR1 is SEHNR, CDR2 FQNEAQ (reference sequence). This CDR3 comprises 17 residues. The CDR3 reads CASSPRLGAAPYNEQFF. As DNA, the CDR3 is TGTGCCAGCAGCCCTAGACTCGGAGCGGCTCCCTACAATGAGCAGTTCTTC.